This TCR beta chain was captured by sequencing in a study of blood T cells in healthy people across ages. Study-level findings and limits: PBMC samples, being unsorted, prevented any conclusive comparison of naive and antigen-experienced cells. The fall in TCR beta diversity per million T cells was roughly linear with age.

This clonotype came up a few times. Its antigen is not known. Mismatch with germline at one junction end may stem from a read error. Combining a sample-barcoded 5' primer with a J-beta primer mix, a second PCR ran for roughly 6 to 12 cycles. The template-switch adaptor was a 5' adaptor with 12 random nucleotides. It tagged each cDNA molecule. TCRdb re-analysed the 5' RACE reads in MiXCR, keeping a single row per CDR3 protein. The sample consists of about 1,400,000 distinct CDR3 sequences, around 39% of them appearing once. Germline V lookup: CDR1 DFQATT, CDR2 SNEGSKA (reference sequence). The CDR3 contains 14 residues. Donor samples were obtained from healthy Caucasian individuals from Russia, aged 6 to 90.

Material: blood. The chain recombines TRBV20-1 with TRBJ2-5, with a possible D match to TRBD2 (6 bases). The TCR originated in a woman younger than 30 in good health. The CDR3 region is CSARGGPGQETQYF. DNA for the CDR3: TGCAGTGCCAGAGGAGGGCCGGGTCAAGAGACCCAGTACTTC.